This T cell receptor beta chain was obtained from a study of cytomegalovirus exposure and HLA in healthy donors. Per germline, CDR1 PRHDT and CDR2 FYEKMQ (reference sequence). V was trimmed by 0 bases and J by 5 bases, leaving 19 bases between them. The CDR3 is made up of 17 amino acids. Concerning this clone itself: Antigen specificity is unknown.

It was with 60 Vbeta and 13 Jbeta primers that the PCR ran. TCRdb keeps only in-frame clones here, not all; method: immunoSEQ multiplex PCR. The sample has approximately 220,000 clones; more than 60% are singletons. Study-wide results and limits: Immune exposure information comprised only CMV serostatus. Association of 16,951 TCR beta sequences with HLA alleles was found at 0.05 false discovery rate in a later analysis.

The chain joins TRBV13 to TRBJ2-5; D may be TRBD1 (7 bases). This TCR came from a girl aged 2 to 10 in good health and CMV-seronegative. The sequencing input was PBMCs. CDR3 sequence (DNA): TGTGCCAGCAGCTTAGGTGCGGGACAGAAAGTAGAGGAGACCCAGTACTTC. Its protein product is CASSLGAGQKVEETQYF.